This T cell receptor beta chain appears in the sequencing data of a study of monozygotic twins with inflammatory bowel disease (dated by TCRdb to 2018 to 2020). With respect to the entire study: A total of approximately 30 monozygotic twin pairs were included in the full study, comprising nine German pairs (four IBD-concordant, five IBD-discordant) and 19 IBD-discordant Danish pairs. Within discordant pairs, disease-associated traits were sought mainly by comparing IBD patients with their genetically identical healthy co-twins. Each individual had, on average, about 151 000 unique TCRalpha sequences and 181 000 unique TCRbeta sequences available for analysis.

As encoded in the germline V gene, CDR1 is SQVTM while CDR2 is ANQGSEA. The CDR3 has 11 amino acids, counting the end cysteine and phenylalanine. The coding DNA is unavailable. An approximately 2.5 ml peripheral blood sample was drawn into PAXgene tubes per donor and stored at -80°C. Without T cell sorting, total RNA was isolated from whole blood using the PAXgene blood miRNA kit on an automated QIAcube. Peripheral blood from monozygotic twin pairs who were concordant or discordant for inflammatory bowel disease underwent deep TCRalpha and TCRbeta repertoire profiling using unique molecular barcoding. Smoking habits were recorded for all twin pairs, with individuals classified as current, former or never smokers. Concerning this clonotype: This receptor's antigen is unknown.

The paper's findings and limits, for the study overall: The results gave no support for a single strong signal or clonotype linked to IBD. Because patients were on differing immunosuppressive treatments, the repertoires may have picked up extra background noise and inter-individual variability. Distinction between different T cell subtypes could not be achieved in the analysis. Compared with healthy twins, IBD patients had fewer clonotypes in common with other individuals, a difference most pronounced in patients showing signs of disease activity. TCRbeta repertoire diversity, by inverse Simpson index, was decreased in IBD patients compared with their healthy co-twins. Repertoire similarity did not differ between concordant and discordant twins, which could be due to limited statistical power.

Libraries were built with 5' RACE. Preparation of each TCR library used approximately 3,500 ng of total RNA. For each sample, cDNA synthesis with SMARTScribe reverse transcriptase was split into eight separate reactions. During cDNA synthesis, unique molecular identifiers containing a 6-nucleotide sample barcode were introduced by template switching. TCRalpha and TCRbeta cDNA was amplified in two nested PCRs of roughly 16 and 10 cycles, and bead purification was carried out after each PCR. Before amplification, the cDNA was both treated with uracil DNA-glycosylase and purified with the QIAquick PCR purification kit. In the second PCR, Illumina TruSeq-compatible adapters and sample-specific barcodes were added. TapeStation and Qubit were used to check library quality and concentration, and roughly 5.5 ng of each library was pooled. Sequencing of the pooled libraries was done on an Illumina HiSeq2500 single-index Rapid Run using custom sequencing primers and 2 x 100 bp reads. As for the authors' bioinformatics: PCR and sequencing errors were corrected by UMI-based consensus assembly using MiGEC version 1.2.6. MiXCR version 2.1.1 handled V(D)J alignment, clonotype assembly and CDR3 extraction. To normalise gene usage, clonotype sharing and MAIT/NKT TCR abundance, the top 1000, 10 000 and 20 000 clonotypes in each sample were analysed. Diversity was computed as the inverse Simpson index with the vegan R package after downsampling to 27 000 UMIs. Paired Mann-Whitney U tests were applied to discordant twin pairs, with Benjamini-Hochberg correction for multiple testing. After the reads were reprocessed by TCRdb, one entry was made per CDR3 protein sequence, with no DNA. These V and J calls originate from TCRdb's pipeline instead of the authors' own analysis. This specimen's table enumerates 150,000 to 200,000 distinct CDR3 sequences. In total, the top ten clones hold approximately 7.4% of the sample.

The source of this sequence is a human donor with ulcerative colitis or Crohn's disease, or a healthy co-twin of an affected twin (not recorded which). Recombination connected TRBV29-1 to TRBJ2-7. The sequencing input was blood. The CDR3 has the sequence CSVLIFGEQYF.